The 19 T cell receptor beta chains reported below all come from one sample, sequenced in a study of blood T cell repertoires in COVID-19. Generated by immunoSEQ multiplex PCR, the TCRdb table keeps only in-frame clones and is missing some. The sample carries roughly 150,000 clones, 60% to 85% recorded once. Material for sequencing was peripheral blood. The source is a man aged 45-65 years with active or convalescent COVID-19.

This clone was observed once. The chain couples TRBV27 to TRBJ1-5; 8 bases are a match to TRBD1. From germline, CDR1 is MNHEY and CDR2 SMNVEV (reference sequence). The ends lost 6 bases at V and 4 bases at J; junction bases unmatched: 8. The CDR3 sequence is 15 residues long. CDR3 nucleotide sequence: TGTGCCAGCAGACAGGACAGGGAGGTGAATCAGCCCCAGCATTTT. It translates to CASRQDREVNQPQHF.

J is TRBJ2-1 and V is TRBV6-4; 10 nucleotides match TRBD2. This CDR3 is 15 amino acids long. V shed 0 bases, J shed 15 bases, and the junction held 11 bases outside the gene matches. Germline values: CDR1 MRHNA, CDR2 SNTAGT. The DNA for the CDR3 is TGTGCCAGCAGTGACTCGTTTGGACTAGCGGCTCCCCTGTTCTTC. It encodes CASSDSFGLAAPLFF.

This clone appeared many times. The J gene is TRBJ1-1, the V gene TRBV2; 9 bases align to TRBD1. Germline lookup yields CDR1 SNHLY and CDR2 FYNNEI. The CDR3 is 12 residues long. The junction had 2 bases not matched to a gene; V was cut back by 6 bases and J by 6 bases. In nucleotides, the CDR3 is TGTGCCAGCAGAGGGGACAGGGCTGAAGCTTTCTTT. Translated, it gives CASRGDRAEAFF.

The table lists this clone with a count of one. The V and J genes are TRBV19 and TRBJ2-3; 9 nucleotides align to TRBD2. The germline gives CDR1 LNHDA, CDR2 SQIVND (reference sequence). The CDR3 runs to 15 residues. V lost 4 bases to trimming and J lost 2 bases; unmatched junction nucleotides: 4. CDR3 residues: CASSTRLADTDTQYF. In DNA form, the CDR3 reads TGTGCCAGTAGTACTCGACTAGCGGACACAGATACGCAGTATTTT.

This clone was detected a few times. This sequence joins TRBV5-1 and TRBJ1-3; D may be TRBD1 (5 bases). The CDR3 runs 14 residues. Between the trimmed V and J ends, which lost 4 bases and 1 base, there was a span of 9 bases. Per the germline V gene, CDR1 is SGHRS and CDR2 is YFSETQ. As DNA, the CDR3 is TGCGCCAGCAGCACGGAGGGGTCTGGAAACACCATATATTTT. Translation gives CASSTEGSGNTIYF.

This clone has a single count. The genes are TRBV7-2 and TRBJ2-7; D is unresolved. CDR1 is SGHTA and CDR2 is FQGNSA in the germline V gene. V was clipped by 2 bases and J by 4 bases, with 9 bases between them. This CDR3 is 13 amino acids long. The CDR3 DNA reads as TGTGCCAGCAGCTTAAAACCTAGGTACGAGCAGTACTTC. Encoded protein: CASSLKPRYEQYF.

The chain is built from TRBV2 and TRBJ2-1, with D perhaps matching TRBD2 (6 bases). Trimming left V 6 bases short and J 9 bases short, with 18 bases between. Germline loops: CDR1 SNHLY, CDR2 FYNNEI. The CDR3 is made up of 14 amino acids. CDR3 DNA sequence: TGTGCCAGCAGACCTCCCGGGAGCCCCGCTGAGCAGTTCTTC. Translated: CASRPPGSPAEQFF. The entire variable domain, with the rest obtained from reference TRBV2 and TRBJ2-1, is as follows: EPEVTQTPSHQVTQMGQEVILRCVPISNHLYFYWYRQILGQKVEFLVSFYNNEISEKSEIFDDQFSVERPDGSNFTLKIRSTKLEDSAMYFCASRPPGSPAEQFFGPGTRLTVL.

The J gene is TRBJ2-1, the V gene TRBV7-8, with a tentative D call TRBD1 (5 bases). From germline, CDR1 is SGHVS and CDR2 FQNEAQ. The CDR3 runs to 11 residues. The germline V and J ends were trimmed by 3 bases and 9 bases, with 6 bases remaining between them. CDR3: CASSLGREQFF. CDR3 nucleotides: TGTGCCAGCAGCTTGGGGCGTGAGCAGTTCTTC.

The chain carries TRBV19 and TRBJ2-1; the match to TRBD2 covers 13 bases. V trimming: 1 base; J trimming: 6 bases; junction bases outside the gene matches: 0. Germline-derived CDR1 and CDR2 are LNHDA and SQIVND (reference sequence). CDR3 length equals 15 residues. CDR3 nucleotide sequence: TGTGCCAGTAGTATAGGGACTAGCGGGAGCAATGAGCAGTTCTTC. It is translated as CASSIGTSGSNEQFF.

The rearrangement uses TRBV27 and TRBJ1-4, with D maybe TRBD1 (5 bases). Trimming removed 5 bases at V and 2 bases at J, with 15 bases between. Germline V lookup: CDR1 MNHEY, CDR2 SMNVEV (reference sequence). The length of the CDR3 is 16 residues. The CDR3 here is CASSNSVRGTNEKLFF. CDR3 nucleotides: TGTGCCAGCAGTAATTCTGTTCGGGGGACTAATGAAAAACTGTTTTTT.

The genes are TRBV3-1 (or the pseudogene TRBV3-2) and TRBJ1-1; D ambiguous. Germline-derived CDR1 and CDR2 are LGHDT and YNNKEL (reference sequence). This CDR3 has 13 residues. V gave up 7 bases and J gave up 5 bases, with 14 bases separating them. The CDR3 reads CASTLMAGTEAFF. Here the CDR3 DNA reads TGTGCCAGCACTCTTATGGCGGGGACTGAAGCTTTCTTT.

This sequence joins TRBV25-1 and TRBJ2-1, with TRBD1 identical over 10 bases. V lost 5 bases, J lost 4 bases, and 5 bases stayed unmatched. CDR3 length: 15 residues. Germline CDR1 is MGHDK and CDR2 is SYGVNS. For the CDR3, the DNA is TGTGCCAGCAGTCCCCGACAGGGGGCATACAATGAGCAGTTCTTC. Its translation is CASSPRQGAYNEQFF.

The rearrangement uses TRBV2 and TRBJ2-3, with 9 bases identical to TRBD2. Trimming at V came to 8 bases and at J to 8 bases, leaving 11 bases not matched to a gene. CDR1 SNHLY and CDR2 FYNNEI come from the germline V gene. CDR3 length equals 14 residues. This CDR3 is CASQGGRAEGTQYF. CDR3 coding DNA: TGTGCCAGCCAAGGCGGGAGGGCCGAGGGTACGCAGTATTTT.

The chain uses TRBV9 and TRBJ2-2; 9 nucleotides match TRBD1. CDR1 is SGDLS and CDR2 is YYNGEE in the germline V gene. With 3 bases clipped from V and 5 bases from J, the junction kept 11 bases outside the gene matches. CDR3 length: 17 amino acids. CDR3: CASSARDRGMGTGELFF. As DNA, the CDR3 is TGTGCCAGCAGCGCGAGAGACAGGGGGATGGGAACCGGGGAGCTGTTTTTT.

The CDR3 coding sequence is TGCGCCAGCAGCTTGGAAGGGACATCCCTGTCCTACGAGCAGTACTTC. This translates into CASSLEGTSLSYEQYF. This chain links TRBV5-1 with TRBJ2-7; D is perhaps TRBD1 (6 bases). CDR1 is SGHRS and CDR2 is YFSETQ in the germline V gene. Trimming removed 0 bases from V and 1 base from J, with 14 bases in between. This CDR3 has 16 residues.

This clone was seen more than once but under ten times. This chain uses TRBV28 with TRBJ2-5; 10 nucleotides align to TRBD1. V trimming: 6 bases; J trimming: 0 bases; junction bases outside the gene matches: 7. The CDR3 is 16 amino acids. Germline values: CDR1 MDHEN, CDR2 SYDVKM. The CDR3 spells CASRKGQGTYQETQYF. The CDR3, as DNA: TGTGCCAGCAGAAAGGGACAGGGGACGTACCAAGAGACCCAGTACTTC.

The CDR3 reads CASRRYFSGNTIYF. The CDR3, as DNA: TGTGCCAGTAGGCGGTACTTCTCTGGAAACACCATATATTTT. The chain is built from TRBV19 and TRBJ1-3; D ambiguous. The V end was cut by 6 bases, the J end by 0 bases, with 9 bases between. The CDR3 is made up of 14 amino acids. From germline, CDR1 is LNHDA and CDR2 SQIVND (reference sequence). Complete variable domain (other parts from reference TRBV19 and TRBJ1-3): DGGITQSPKYLFRKEGQNVTLSCEQNLNHDAMYWYRQDPGQGLRLIYYSQIVNDFQKGDIAEGYSVSREKKESFPLTVTSAQKNPTAFYLCASRRYFSGNTIYFGEGSWLTVV.

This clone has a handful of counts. The CDR3 reads CASSPTPGLNTGELFF. DNA for the CDR3: TGTGCCAGCAGCCCGACCCCGGGACTCAACACCGGGGAGCTGTTTTTT. The J gene is TRBJ2-2, the V gene TRBV7-7; D may be TRBD2 (6 bases). Germline V gene lookup returns CDR1 SSHAT and CDR2 FNYEAQ (reference sequence). With 5 bases removed from V and 2 bases from J, the gap between germline ends came to 15 bases. The CDR3 totals 16 residues.

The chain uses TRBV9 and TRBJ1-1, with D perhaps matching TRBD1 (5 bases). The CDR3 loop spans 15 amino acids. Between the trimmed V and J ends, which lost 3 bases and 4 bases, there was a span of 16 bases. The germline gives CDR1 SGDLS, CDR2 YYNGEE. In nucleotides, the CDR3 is TGTGCCAGCAGCGGTGGCAGGGAAAATAGCACTGAAGCTTTCTTT. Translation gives CASSGGRENSTEAFF. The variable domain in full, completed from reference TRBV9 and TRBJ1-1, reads DSGVTQTPKHLITATGQRVTLRCSPRSGDLSVYWYQQSLDQGLQFLIQYYNGEERAKGNILERFSAQQFPDLHSELNLSSLELGDSALYFCASSGGRENSTEAFFGQGTRLTVV.